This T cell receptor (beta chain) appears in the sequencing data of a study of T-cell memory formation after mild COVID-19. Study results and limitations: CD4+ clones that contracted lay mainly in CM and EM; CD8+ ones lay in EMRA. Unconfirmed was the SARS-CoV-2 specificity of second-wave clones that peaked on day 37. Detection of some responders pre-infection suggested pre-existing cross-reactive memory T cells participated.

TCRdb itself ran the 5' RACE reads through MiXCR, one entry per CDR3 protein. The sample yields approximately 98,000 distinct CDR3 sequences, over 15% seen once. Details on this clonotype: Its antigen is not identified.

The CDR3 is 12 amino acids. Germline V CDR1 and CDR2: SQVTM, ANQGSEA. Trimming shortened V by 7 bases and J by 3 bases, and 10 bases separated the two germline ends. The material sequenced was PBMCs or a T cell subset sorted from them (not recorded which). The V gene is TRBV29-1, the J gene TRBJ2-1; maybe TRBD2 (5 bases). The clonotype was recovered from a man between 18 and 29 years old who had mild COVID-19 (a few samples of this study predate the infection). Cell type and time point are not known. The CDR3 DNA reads TGCAGCGCGAGAGGGCTCTACAATGAGCAGTTCTTC. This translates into CSARGLYNEQFF.